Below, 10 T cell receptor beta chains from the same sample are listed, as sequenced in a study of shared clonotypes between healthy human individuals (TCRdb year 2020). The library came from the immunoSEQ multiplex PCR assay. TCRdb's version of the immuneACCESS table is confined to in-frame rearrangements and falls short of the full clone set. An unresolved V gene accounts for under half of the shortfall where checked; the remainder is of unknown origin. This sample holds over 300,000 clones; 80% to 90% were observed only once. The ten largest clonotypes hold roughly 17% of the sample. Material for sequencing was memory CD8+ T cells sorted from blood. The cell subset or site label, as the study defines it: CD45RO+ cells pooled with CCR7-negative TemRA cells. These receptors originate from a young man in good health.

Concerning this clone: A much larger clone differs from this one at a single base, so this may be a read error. The DNA of the CDR3 is TGTGCCAGCAGTTACTCGGCCGGGGAGCTGTTTTTT. This encodes CASSYSAGELFF. V gene TRBV6-6 combines with J gene TRBJ2-2, with D hard to call. The CDR3 runs to 12 residues. CDR1 MNHNY and CDR2 SVGAGI come from the germline V gene (reference sequence). V was trimmed by 0 bases and J by 6 bases, leaving 2 bases between them.

CDR3 bases: TGCGCCAGCAGCCCCGCGCCCTCCAGTAATGAGCACTACGAGCAGTACTTC. Translating gives CASSPAPSSNEHYEQYF. The chain carries TRBV5-1 and TRBJ2-7; no clear D gene. The ends were cut back, 4 bases at V and 3 bases at J, with 23 bases in the middle. The V gene's germline CDR1 is SGHRS and CDR2 YFSETQ. The CDR3 totals 17 residues.

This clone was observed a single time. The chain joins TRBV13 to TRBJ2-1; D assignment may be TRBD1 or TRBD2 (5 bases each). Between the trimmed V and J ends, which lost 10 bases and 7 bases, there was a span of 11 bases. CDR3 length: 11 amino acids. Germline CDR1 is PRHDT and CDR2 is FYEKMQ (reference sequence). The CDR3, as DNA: TGTGCCAACCAGAGGGGAAATGAGCAGTTCTTC. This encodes CANQRGNEQFF. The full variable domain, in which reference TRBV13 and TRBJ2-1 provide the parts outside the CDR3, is AAGVIQSPRHLIKEKRETATLKCYPIPRHDTVYWYQQGPGQDPQFLISFYEKMQSDKGSIPDRFSAQQFSDYHSELNMSSLELGDSALYFCANQRGNEQFFGPGTRLTVL.

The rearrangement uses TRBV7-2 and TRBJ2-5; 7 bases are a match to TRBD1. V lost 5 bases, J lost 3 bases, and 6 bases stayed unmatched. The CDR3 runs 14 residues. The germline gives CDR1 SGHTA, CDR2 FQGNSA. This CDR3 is CASSLPGTEETQYF. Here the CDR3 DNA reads TGTGCCAGCAGCCTCCCCGGGACAGAAGAGACCCAGTACTTC. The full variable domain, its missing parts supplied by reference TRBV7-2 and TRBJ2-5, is GAGVSQSPSNKVTEKGKDVELRCDPISGHTALYWYRQSLGQGLEFLIYFQGNSAPDKSGLPSDRFSAERTGGSVSTLTIQRTQQEDSAVYLCASSLPGTEETQYFGPGTRLLVL.

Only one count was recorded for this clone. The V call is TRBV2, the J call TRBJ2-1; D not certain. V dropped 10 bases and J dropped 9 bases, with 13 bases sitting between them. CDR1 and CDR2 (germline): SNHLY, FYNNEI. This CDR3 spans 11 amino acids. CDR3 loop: CAIKGPVEQFF. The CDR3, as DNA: TGTGCCATCAAAGGACCGGTTGAGCAGTTCTTC.

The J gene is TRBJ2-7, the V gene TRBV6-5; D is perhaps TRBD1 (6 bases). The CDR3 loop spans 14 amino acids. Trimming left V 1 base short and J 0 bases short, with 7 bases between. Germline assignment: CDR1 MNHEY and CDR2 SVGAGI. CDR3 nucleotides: TGTGCCAGCAGTTACTACAGGGACTCCTACGAGCAGTACTTC. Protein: CASSYYRDSYEQYF.

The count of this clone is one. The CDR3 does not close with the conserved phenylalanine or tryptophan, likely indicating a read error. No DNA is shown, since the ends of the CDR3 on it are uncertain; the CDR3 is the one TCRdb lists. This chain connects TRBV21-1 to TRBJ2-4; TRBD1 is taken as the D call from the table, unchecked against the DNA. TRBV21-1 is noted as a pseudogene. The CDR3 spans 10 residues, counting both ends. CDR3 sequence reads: CASSKIDRSL.

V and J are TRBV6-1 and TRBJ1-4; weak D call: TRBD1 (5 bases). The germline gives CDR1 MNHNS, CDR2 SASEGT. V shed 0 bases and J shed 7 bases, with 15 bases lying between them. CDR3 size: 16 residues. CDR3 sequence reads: CASSEAEGVGSEKLFF. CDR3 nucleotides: TGTGCCAGCAGTGAAGCAGAAGGGGTGGGGAGTGAAAAACTGTTTTTT.

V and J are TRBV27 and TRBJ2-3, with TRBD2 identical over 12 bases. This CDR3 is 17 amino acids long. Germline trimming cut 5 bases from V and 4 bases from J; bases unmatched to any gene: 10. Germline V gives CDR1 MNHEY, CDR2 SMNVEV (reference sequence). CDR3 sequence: CASSISRLAGDPDTQYF. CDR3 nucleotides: TGTGCCAGCAGTATAAGCCGACTAGCGGGAGATCCAGATACGCAGTATTTT.

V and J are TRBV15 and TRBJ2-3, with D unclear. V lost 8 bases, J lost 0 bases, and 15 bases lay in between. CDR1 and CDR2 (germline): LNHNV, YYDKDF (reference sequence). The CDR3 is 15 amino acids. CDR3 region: CATSGSLDSTDTQYF. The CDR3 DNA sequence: TGTGCCACCTCAGGTTCGTTGGATAGCACAGATACGCAGTATTTT.